This T cell receptor beta chain originates from a study of vaccination effects on CD4 cells after COVID-19. Notes on the study in general: Healthy vaccinees' vaccine-induced clones included only 1 of 255 cross-reacting with common cold coronaviruses.

A remark on this clone: The antigen is not known.

Trimming at V came to 7 bases and at J to 6 bases, leaving 9 bases not matched to a gene. CDR3 length: 16 amino acids. Germline V gene data show CDR1 as MNHNS and CDR2 as SASEGT. The method was immunoSEQ multiplex PCR; TCRdb's version includes in-frame clones alone and lacks a portion of them. Seen here are 45,000 to 65,000 clones, around 85% observed once, and the top ten hold 2% to 3%. Antigen-specific CD4+ T cells were expanded with viral peptide pools in the ViraFEST assay before sequencing. Following a roughly ten-day culture, CD4+ T cells were purified. No vaccinee had earlier SARS-CoV-2 infection, and nucleocapsid antibodies were negative.

The chain employs TRBV6-1 and TRBJ2-3, with 14 bases identical to TRBD2. The source material was CD4+ T cells from PBMCs cultured with HCoV-229E spike peptides, sampled before COVID-19 vaccination. This sequence was found in a human donor who received a COVID-19 vaccine. The CDR3 nucleotides read TGTGCCAGCACTCAAGCGACTAGCGGGGGGGCTGATACGCAGTATTTT. It is translated as CASTQATSGGADTQYF.